A selection of T cell receptor beta chains follows, all from one sample in a study of T-cell reconstitution after alpha-beta-depleted transplantation in children. TCRdb analysed the PCR reads with MiXCR anew, one entry per CDR3 protein. The data contain just over 950,000 distinct CDR3 sequences, less than 30% of them singletons. Here the sequenced sample was PBMCs, mostly from graft donor cells, taken 360 days after TCRalphabeta/CD19-depleted stem cell transplant. The receptors here all came from a boy under three years old who had a stem cell transplant for SCID, so the T cells may come from the graft donor. CDR3s leave out the opening cysteine and the closing phenylalanine or tryptophan.

v_call,j_call,cdr3_aa
TRBV10-3,TRBJ2-7,AISVGPRGNSYEQY
TRBV5-1,TRBJ1-1,ASSYYRSNMNTEAF
TRBV5-1,TRBJ2-3,ASSLNRQVLDTQY
TRBV6-1,TRBJ1-2,ASSRGGGSANYGYT
TRBV20-1,TRBJ2-2,SARDPRAGTGELF
TRBV5-6,TRBJ2-1,ASSLGGAGASYNEQF
TRBV12-3/TRBV12-4,TRBJ2-1,ASSLGGALNEQF
TRBV27,TRBJ1-3,ASSFSGGSGNTIY
TRBV12-3/TRBV12-4,TRBJ1-4,ASSPGQFNEKLF
TRBV3-1,TRBJ2-7,ASSQVGRTAEQY
TRBV21-1,TRBJ2-1,ASSKAGLHNEQF
TRBV7-9,TRBJ2-5,ASSKSGGSETQY
TRBV7-8,TRBJ2-5,ASSSHFRQGWSTPQETQY
TRBV4-2,TRBJ2-1,ASSHGTSGGARSYNEQF
TRBV12-3/TRBV12-4,TRBJ2-1,ASSLQRGRTDEQF
TRBV27,TRBJ1-5,ASSARFTGINQPQH
TRBV20-1,TRBJ1-5,SASRGSEEPQH
TRBV12-3/TRBV12-4,TRBJ2-5,ASSFLGTQY
TRBV20-1,TRBJ2-4,SAPESKGVKNIQY
TRBV4-1,TRBJ2-2,ASSQGPDRANTGELF
TRBV11-2,TRBJ2-1,ASSFLAGGTSYNEQF
TRBV2,TRBJ2-7,ASSGASYEQY
TRBV5-1,TRBJ2-7,ASSPGTREQY
TRBV3-1,TRBJ2-7,ASSQALAYEQY
TRBV12-3/TRBV12-4,TRBJ2-2,ASSKAPGQNTGELF
TRBV9,TRBJ2-7,ASSPPTREDEQY
TRBV19,TRBJ2-7,ASSGTSNNEQY
TRBV12-3/TRBV12-4,TRBJ1-2,ASSSPDSYYGYT
TRBV9,TRBJ1-1,ASSPRGSAAEAF
TRBV18,TRBJ1-1,ASSPIEQGRATEAF
TRBV6-1,TRBJ2-5,ASSLGQLQETQY
TRBV5-1,TRBJ2-1,ASSSGRSSYNEQF
TRBV4-2,TRBJ2-3,ASSQESRLALTDTQY
TRBV5-1,TRBJ2-2,ASSSALPATGELF
TRBV15,TRBJ2-3,ATSRALQGSDTQY
TRBV15,TRBJ2-3,ATTPTEASGDTQY
TRBV3-1,TRBJ2-6,ASSHLGVSGANVLT
TRBV20-1,TRBJ1-1,SARFRTVNTEAF
TRBV29-1,TRBJ2-3,SVAPRLGDTQY
TRBV6-5,TRBJ2-7,ASSYSTGQFHEQY
TRBV11-1,TRBJ2-3,ASSSLIMTSGGLTDTQY
TRBV2,TRBJ2-7,ASTRDSSSYEQY
TRBV6-5,TRBJ2-3,ASSSQPGSTDTQY
TRBV2,TRBJ2-1,ASRRRASGIYNEQF
TRBV12-3/TRBV12-4,TRBJ2-7,AGVEGAYEQY